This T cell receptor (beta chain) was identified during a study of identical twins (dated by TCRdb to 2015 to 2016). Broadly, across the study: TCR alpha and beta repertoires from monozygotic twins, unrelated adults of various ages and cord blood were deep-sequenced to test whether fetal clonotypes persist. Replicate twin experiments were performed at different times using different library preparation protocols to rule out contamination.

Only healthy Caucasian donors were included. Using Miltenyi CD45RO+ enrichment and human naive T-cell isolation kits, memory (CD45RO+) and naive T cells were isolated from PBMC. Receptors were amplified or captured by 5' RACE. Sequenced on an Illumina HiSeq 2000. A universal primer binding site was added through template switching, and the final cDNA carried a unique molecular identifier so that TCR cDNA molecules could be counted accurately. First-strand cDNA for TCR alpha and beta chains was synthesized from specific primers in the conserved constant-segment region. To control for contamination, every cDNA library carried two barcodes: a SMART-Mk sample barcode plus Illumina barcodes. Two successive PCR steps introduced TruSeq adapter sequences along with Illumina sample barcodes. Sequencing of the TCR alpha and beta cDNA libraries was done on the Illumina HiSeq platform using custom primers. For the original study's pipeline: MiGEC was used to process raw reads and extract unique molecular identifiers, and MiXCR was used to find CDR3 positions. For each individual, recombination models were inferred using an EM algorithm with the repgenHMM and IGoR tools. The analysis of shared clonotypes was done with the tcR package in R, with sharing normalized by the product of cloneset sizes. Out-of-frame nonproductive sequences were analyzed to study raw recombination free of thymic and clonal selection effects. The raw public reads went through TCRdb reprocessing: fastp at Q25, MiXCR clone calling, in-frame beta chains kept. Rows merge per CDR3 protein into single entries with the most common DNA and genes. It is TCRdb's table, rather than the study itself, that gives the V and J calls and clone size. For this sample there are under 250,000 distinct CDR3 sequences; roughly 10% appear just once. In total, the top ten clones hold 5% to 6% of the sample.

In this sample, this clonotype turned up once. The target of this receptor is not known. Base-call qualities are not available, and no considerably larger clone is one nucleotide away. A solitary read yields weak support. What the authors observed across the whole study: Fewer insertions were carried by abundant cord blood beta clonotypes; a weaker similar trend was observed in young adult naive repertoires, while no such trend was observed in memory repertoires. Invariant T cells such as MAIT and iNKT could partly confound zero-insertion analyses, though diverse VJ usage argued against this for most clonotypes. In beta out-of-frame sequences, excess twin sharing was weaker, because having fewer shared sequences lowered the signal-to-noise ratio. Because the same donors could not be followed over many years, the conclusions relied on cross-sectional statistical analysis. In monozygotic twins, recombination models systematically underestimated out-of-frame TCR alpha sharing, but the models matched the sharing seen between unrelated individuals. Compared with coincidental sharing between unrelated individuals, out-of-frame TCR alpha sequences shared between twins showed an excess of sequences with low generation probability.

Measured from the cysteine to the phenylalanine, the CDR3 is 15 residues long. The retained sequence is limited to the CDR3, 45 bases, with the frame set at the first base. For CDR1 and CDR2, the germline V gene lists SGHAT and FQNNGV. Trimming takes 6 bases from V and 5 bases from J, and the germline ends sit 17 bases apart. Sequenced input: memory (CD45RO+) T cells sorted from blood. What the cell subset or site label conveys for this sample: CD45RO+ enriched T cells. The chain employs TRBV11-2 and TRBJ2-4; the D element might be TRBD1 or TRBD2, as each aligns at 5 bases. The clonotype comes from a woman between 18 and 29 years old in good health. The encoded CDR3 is CASRGTGYPQNIQYF. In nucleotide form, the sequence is TGTGCCAGCAGGGGGACGGGGTACCCCCAAAACATTCAGTACTTC.